The rows below give T cell receptor beta chains drawn from one sample of a study of human versus mouse CDR3 diversity and MHC coevolution. Data came from immunoSEQ multiplex PCR; TCRdb stores just in-frame clones and leaves some out. The data hold roughly 81,000 clones, with 90% to 95% observed a single time. The sequencing input was naive CD4+ T cells from blood. The origin of the receptors is a person between 25 and 70 years old in good health. Each CDR3 is given without its conserved first and last residue. A row's size may be missing; if present it is once, few, many or a size class.

abundance	j_gene	v_gene	CDR3aa
.	TRBJ1-4	TRBV2	ASYRQGRLF
.	TRBJ2-2	TRBV27	ASSPLVSGELF
.	TRBJ1-2	TRBV18	ASSPRWDPGLGYGYT
.	TRBJ1-6	TRBV10-3	AISENPGQWDSPLH
.	TRBJ2-1	TRBV28	ASTLPGQGNNEQF
.	TRBJ2-7	TRBV6-7	ASSYRVAGLYEQY
.	TRBJ2-1	TRBV9	ASSRLAGAGSYNEQF
.	TRBJ1-1	TRBV7-2	ASSPVNTEAF
few	TRBJ1-4	TRBV18	ASSPGAEGEKLF
.	TRBJ2-7	TRBV5-1	ASSLTSGSYYEQY
.	TRBJ1-1	TRBV5-4	ASSWDSIGTEAF
.	TRBJ2-7	TRBV27	ACRRGGSSYEQY
.	TRBJ1-2	TRBV2	ASRTGQGAYGYT
.	TRBJ2-1	TRBV11-2	ASSRRGTGGWNEQF
.	TRBJ2-1	TRBV6-4	ASSVTGTGAANEQF
.	TRBJ1-1	TRBV11-2	ASTRQGEAF
.	TRBJ1-2	TRBV27	ASSAISQGLYGYT
.	TRBJ1-1	TRBV7-9	ASSLQGGNTEAF
.	TRBJ1-5	TRBV19	ASSMIGGVGNQPQH
.	TRBJ1-5	TRBV19	ASSSQLAGVNQPQH
.	TRBJ2-7	TRBV5-4	ASSSGQGVLYEQY